Listed below are T cell receptor beta chains from one sample, sequenced in a study of blood T cell repertoires in COVID-19. Assay used: immunoSEQ multiplex PCR; TCRdb lists only in-frame clones, some missing. This sample carries 120,000 or so clones, 80% to 90% of them seen once, and the ten largest clones take roughly 30%. The sequenced material came from peripheral blood. These receptors all come from a woman aged 70-85 years with acute or convalescent COVID-19. CDR3s include the opening cysteine and the closing phenylalanine or tryptophan. D genes are given only for firm matches. Only part of the rows carry a size: once, few, many, or a class if the clone is expanded.

D gene,clone size,V gene,J gene,CDR3 DNA,CDR3 protein
-,-,TRBV12-3/TRBV12-4,TRBJ1-2,TGTGCCAGCAGCCCCCATTGGTCGAGTGGCTACACCTTC,CASSPHWSSGYTF
-,-,TRBV18,TRBJ2-7,TGTGCCAGCTCACCCTCCCCCCCTGGAGCAGACCGTCCCTACGAGCAGTACTTC,CASSPSPPGADRPYEQYF
-,-,TRBV27,TRBJ2-7,TGTGCCAGCAGTTCCACATCGACAGTCCACGAGCAGTACTTC,CASSSTSTVHEQYF
-,-,TRBV19,TRBJ1-2,TGTGCCAGTAGTATAGGTGGGCAGAACTATGGCTACACCTTC,CASSIGGQNYGYTF
-,-,TRBV12-3/TRBV12-4,TRBJ2-3,TGTGCCAGCAGTTGGCCGGGGACAGATACGCAGTATTTT,CASSWPGTDTQYF
TRBD1,-,TRBV7-2,TRBJ2-7,TGTGCCAGCAGCTTCCCTGGACAGGGAATTTCCTACGAGCAGTACTTC,CASSFPGQGISYEQYF
TRBD1,-,TRBV6-6,TRBJ1-6,TGTGCCAGCAGTTACATCGGGACAGCAAATAATTCACCCCTCCACTTT,CASSYIGTANNSPLHF
TRBD1,-,TRBV30,TRBJ1-2,TGTGCCTGGAGTAGAGGGGGCTCGGATGGCTACACCTTC,CAWSRGGSDGYTF
-,-,TRBV6-5,TRBJ2-2,TGTGCCTCCCAGAGACAGGTTTCCACCGGGGAGCTGTTTTTT,CASQRQVSTGELFF
-,-,TRBV28,TRBJ1-2,TGTGCCAGCAGTTTAGAACGGTCTTGGGCCTACACCTTC,CASSLERSWAYTF
-,few,TRBV5-6,TRBJ1-1,TGTGCCAGCAGCTTGGGGAGGGACACTGAAGCTTTCTTT,CASSLGRDTEAFF
TRBD1,once,TRBV2,TRBJ2-2,TGTGCCAGCAGCAAACAGGGGTCGGACACCGGGGAGCTGTTTTTT,CASSKQGSDTGELFF
TRBD2,-,TRBV7-9,TRBJ2-7,TGTGCCAGCAGCTCGCTAGCGGTTGGGGAGCAGTACTTC,CASSSLAVGEQYF
-,-,TRBV2,TRBJ1-6,TGTGCCAGCAGTGATCAGGAACTTGGCCCCCTCCACTTT,CASSDQELGPLHF
TRBD1,few,TRBV3-1/TRBV3-2,TRBJ2-5,TGTGCCAGCAGCCAATATCCTGCGAGGGGGCGGCGAGAGACCCAGTACTTC,CASSQYPARGRRETQYF
-,-,TRBV29-1,TRBJ1-3,TGCAGCGCCGCTACAGTGTTTGGAAACACCATATATTTT,CSAATVFGNTIYF
-,once,TRBV3-1/TRBV3-2,TRBJ2-2,TGTGCCAGCAGACGGACTGGTGACGGGGAGCTGTTTTTT,CASRRTGDGELFF
-,-,TRBV10-3,TRBJ1-3,TGTGCCATCAGTTCCGGGGAAGTCTCTGGAAACACCATATATTTT,CAISSGEVSGNTIYF
-,-,TRBV7-3,TRBJ2-3,TGTGCCAGCAGCTTATTCGGGATAGATACGCAGTATTTT,CASSLFGIDTQYF
-,-,TRBV5-1,TRBJ1-6,TGCGCCAGCAGCTCCGGGGGGGACACCCTGGGGAATTCACCCCTCCACTTT,CASSSGGDTLGNSPLHF
-,few,TRBV5-1,TRBJ1-6,TGCGCCAGCAGCTACCGAGCCCTAAATTCACCCCTCCACTTT,CASSYRALNSPLHF
TRBD1,-,TRBV29-1,TRBJ1-1,TGCAGCGCCAACCCAGGGGGAAGTTGGAACACTGAAGCTTTCTTT,CSANPGGSWNTEAFF
-,-,TRBV11-2,TRBJ2-1,TGTGCCAGCAGCTTAAGGGTGGGCGCAGGGGACAATGAGCAGTTCTTC,CASSLRVGAGDNEQFF
-,-,TRBV12-3/TRBV12-4,TRBJ1-6,TGTGCCAGCAGTTTCTCCCATTCACCCCTCCACTTT,CASSFSHSPLHF
-,few,TRBV19,TRBJ1-5,TGTGCCAGTAGTATGGCAGGGGTTGGTCAGCCCCAGCATTTT,CASSMAGVGQPQHF
-,-,TRBV7-8,TRBJ1-4,TGTGCCAGCAGCCTACTAGGGGGACGGGGCGATGAAAAACTGTTTTTT,CASSLLGGRGDEKLFF